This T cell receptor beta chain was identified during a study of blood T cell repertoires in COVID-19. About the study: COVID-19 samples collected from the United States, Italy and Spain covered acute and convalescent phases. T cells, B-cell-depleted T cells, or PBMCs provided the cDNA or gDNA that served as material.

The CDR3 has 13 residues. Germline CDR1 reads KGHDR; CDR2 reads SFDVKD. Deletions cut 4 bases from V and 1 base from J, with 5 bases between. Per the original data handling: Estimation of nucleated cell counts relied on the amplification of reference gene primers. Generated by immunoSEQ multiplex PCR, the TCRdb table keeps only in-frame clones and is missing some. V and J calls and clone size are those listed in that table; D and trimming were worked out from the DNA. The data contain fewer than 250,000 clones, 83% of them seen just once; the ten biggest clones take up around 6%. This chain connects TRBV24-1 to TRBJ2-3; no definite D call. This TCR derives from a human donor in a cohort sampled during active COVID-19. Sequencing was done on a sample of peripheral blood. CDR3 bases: TGTGCCACCAGTGACCGAGGCACAGATACGCAGTATTTT. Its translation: CATSDRGTDTQYF.